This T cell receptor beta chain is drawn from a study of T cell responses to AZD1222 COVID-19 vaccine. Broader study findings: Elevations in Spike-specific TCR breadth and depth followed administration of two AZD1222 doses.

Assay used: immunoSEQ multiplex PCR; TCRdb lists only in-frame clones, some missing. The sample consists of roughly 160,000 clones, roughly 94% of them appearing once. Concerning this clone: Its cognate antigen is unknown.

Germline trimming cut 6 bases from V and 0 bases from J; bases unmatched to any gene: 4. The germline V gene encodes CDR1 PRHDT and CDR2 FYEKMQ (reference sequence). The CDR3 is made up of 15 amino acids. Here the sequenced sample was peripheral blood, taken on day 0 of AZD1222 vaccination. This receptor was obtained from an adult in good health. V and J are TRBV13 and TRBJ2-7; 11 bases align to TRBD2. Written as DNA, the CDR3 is TGTGCCAGCAGACCACTAGCGGGGGCCTCCTACGAGCAGTACTTC. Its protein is CASRPLAGASYEQYF.